Listed below are T cell receptor beta chains from one sample, sequenced in a study of graft-versus-host responses after intestinal transplantation. Assay used: immunoSEQ multiplex PCR; TCRdb lists only in-frame clones, some missing. The data contain 80,000 to 100,000 clones, roughly 89% of them seen just once; the ten biggest clones take up under 0.4%. Their recognized antigens are unknown. This sample comprised unstimulated CD4+ T cells sorted from spleen or lymph node cells, obtained before intestinal transplant. Source of these receptors: a human donor who received an intestinal transplant. The CDR3 runs from the conserved cysteine through the conserved F or W. A D gene is named only where the DNA matches it firmly. Clone size is given for some rows only: seen once, a few or many times, or a class if the clone is expanded.

v_gene,d_gene,abundance,j_gene,CDR3nt,CDR3aa
TRBV4-2,TRBD2,.,TRBJ2-7,TGTGCCAGCAGCCAAGATCTCAGGACTAGCGGTATGGCCTACGAGCAGTACTTC,CASSQDLRTSGMAYEQYF
TRBV28,.,.,TRBJ2-7,TGTGCCAGCAGCTCCTACCAGGGGAGAGAGCAGTACTTC,CASSSYQGREQYF
TRBV6-5,.,.,TRBJ1-2,TGTGCCAGCAGTACCGGGACAACCTATGGCTACACCTTC,CASSTGTTYGYTF
TRBV6-1,.,few,TRBJ1-2,TGTGCCAGCAGTGATACAGGATTGGGGGGCTACACCTTC,CASSDTGLGGYTF
TRBV28,TRBD1,.,TRBJ2-7,TGTGCCAGCAAACGACAGGGCCTTAGCTCCTACGAGCAGTACTTC,CASKRQGLSSYEQYF
TRBV20-1,.,.,TRBJ2-7,TGCAGTGCTAGCAGTCCCTACGAGCAGTACTTC,CSASSPYEQYF
TRBV7-9,TRBD2,.,TRBJ2-1,TGTGCCAGCAGCTTAAGTTGGCGGGAGACTAATGAGCAGTTCTTC,CASSLSWRETNEQFF
TRBV28,.,.,TRBJ2-3,TGTGCCAGCAGTTTCCGACTGACAGATACGCAGTATTTT,CASSFRLTDTQYF
TRBV11-2,TRBD2,.,TRBJ2-5,TGTGCCAGCAGCTTAGGCGGACTAGGGGAGACCCAGTACTTC,CASSLGGLGETQYF
TRBV6-8,TRBD2,once,TRBJ2-1,TGTGCCAGCATCCTGGGAGCGGGAATAAAAATTTACAATGAGCAGTTCTTC,CASILGAGIKIYNEQFF
TRBV11-1,.,.,TRBJ2-4,TGTGCCAGCAGTTCCGGGTCCGCGGTAGCCAAAAACATTCAGTACTTC,CASSSGSAVAKNIQYF
TRBV5-1,TRBD2,.,TRBJ2-2,TGCGCCAGCAGGGGGCTAGCGGAGAACACCGGGGAGCTGTTTTTT,CASRGLAENTGELFF
TRBV6-5,TRBD1,once,TRBJ2-5,TGTGCCAGCAGTCAGGGACAGCTCCAAGAGACCCAGTACTTC,CASSQGQLQETQYF
TRBV5-1,.,.,TRBJ2-5,TGCGCCAGCAGCACCCGGAGAGGAGAGACCCAGTACTTC,CASSTRRGETQYF
TRBV7-3,.,.,TRBJ2-5,TGTGCCAGCAGCGTTGGGGCTGGACAAGAGACCCAGTACTTC,CASSVGAGQETQYF
TRBV10-3,TRBD1,few,TRBJ2-7,TGTGCCATCAGCCCGACAGGGGTCTACGAGCAGTACTTC,CAISPTGVYEQYF
TRBV6-1,TRBD2,.,TRBJ2-3,TGTGCCAGCAGTGAAGAGAGACTAGCGGGGGGCGCAGATACGCAGTATTTT,CASSEERLAGGADTQYF
TRBV5-1,TRBD1,.,TRBJ2-7,TGCGCCAGCAGCTCCGGGACAGTCTACGAGCAGTACTTC,CASSSGTVYEQYF
TRBV7-9,.,.,TRBJ2-3,TGTGCCAGCAGCCTAGTGGGGGAGGCCAGCACAGATACGCAGTATTTT,CASSLVGEASTDTQYF
TRBV18,TRBD1,.,TRBJ1-1,TGTGCCAGCTCACAGGATATCCAGGGGGCGCGGGACACTGAAGCTTTCTTT,CASSQDIQGARDTEAFF
TRBV21-1,.,.,TRBJ2-7,TGTGCCAGCAGCACCCGACAGGGGACATACGAGCAGTACTTC,CASSTRQGTYEQYF
TRBV5-6,TRBD2,.,TRBJ2-5,TGTGCCAGCAGCTCAACCCAGCGGGGGGGCCCAGAGACCCAGTACTTC,CASSSTQRGGPETQYF
TRBV27,.,few,TRBJ2-3,TGTGCCAGCAGTTTTGGGGGGAGTGCAGATACGCAGTATTTT,CASSFGGSADTQYF
TRBV27,TRBD2,.,TRBJ2-3,TGTGCCAGCAGTTTGGGGCGGGGGGGCCGGACAGATACGCAGTATTTT,CASSLGRGGRTDTQYF
TRBV6-5,TRBD2,few,TRBJ2-7,TGTGCCAGCACCATGACTAGCGGGAGCAAGGAGCAGTACTTC,CASTMTSGSKEQYF
TRBV28,TRBD1,.,TRBJ1-5,TGTGCCAGCAGTTCTAGACAGGGGCCTCAGCCCCAGCATTTT,CASSSRQGPQPQHF
TRBV6-1,.,.,TRBJ1-6,TGTGCCAGCAGTGAAGCGGTCAGGAATTCACCCCTCCACTTT,CASSEAVRNSPLHF
TRBV2,TRBD2,.,TRBJ2-1,TGTGCCAGCAGTGCCGGACTAGCGGGTAATGAGCAGTTCTTC,CASSAGLAGNEQFF
TRBV27,TRBD2,.,TRBJ2-1,TGTGCCAGCAGTTTATCGACTAGCGGGGGGGCAGGTGAGCAGTTCTTC,CASSLSTSGGAGEQFF
TRBV7-8,TRBD1,.,TRBJ2-2,TGTGCCAGCAGCTTAAGTCCGGGACAGGGAGGCACCGGGGAGCTGTTTTTT,CASSLSPGQGGTGELFF
TRBV6-6,TRBD1,.,TRBJ2-3,TGTGCCACCGAGCCGGGACAGGGGCCCAAAGATACGCAGTATTTT,CATEPGQGPKDTQYF
TRBV6-5,.,.,TRBJ2-5,TGTGCCAGCGGGAGACGGGGAGAGACCCAGTACTTC,CASGRRGETQYF
TRBV27,TRBD1,.,TRBJ1-6,TGTGCCAGCAGTTTGATTACAGGGGCGAATTCACCCCTCCACTTT,CASSLITGANSPLHF
TRBV7-6,.,.,TRBJ2-7,TGTGCCAGCAGCACTGCTTTACGGGATGAGCAGTACTTC,CASSTALRDEQYF
TRBV19,.,.,TRBJ1-5,TGTGCCAGTAGTATAGTCGGAGCGGGACAGCCCCAGCATTTT,CASSIVGAGQPQHF
TRBV18,TRBD2,few,TRBJ2-7,TGTGCCAGCTCCCCCGGGACTAGCGGGATTTACGAGCAGTACTTC,CASSPGTSGIYEQYF
TRBV6-5,TRBD1,.,TRBJ2-2,TGTGCCAGCAGCCCCGGGACAGGCACCGGGGAGCTGTTTTTT,CASSPGTGTGELFF
TRBV9,.,once,TRBJ1-2,TGTGCCAGCAGCGTAGGCCCGACGGGGGGGACCTATGGCTACACCTTC,CASSVGPTGGTYGYTF
TRBV11-3,TRBD1,.,TRBJ1-1,TGTGCCAGCAGCCCACAGGGGCGGGACACTGAAGCTTTCTTT,CASSPQGRDTEAFF
TRBV5-1,TRBD1,.,TRBJ2-7,TGCGCCAGCAGCTTCCGAGGGACAGGGGGATACGAGCAGTACTTC,CASSFRGTGGYEQYF
TRBV28,TRBD1,.,TRBJ2-1,TGTGCCAGCCGGACCGGACAGGGGGCATACAATGAGCAGTTCTTC,CASRTGQGAYNEQFF
TRBV28,.,.,TRBJ1-2,TGTGCCAGCAGTTTCCCTTCTTCCTCCGGGTTGCTCTATGGCTACACCTTC,CASSFPSSSGLLYGYTF
TRBV19,TRBD1,.,TRBJ1-4,TGTGCCACCCAAGCCCGGGACAGGGATGAAAAACTGTTTTTT,CATQARDRDEKLFF
TRBV28,TRBD1,.,TRBJ2-7,TGTGCCAGCAGTCCCCAGGGGGCAGGCGAGCAGTACTTC,CASSPQGAGEQYF
TRBV9,TRBD1,.,TRBJ2-1,TGTGCCAGCAGCGTAGTACAGGGGGGTGATGAGCAGTTCTTC,CASSVVQGGDEQFF
TRBV9,TRBD1,.,TRBJ1-1,TGTGCCAGCAGCGCCCGACAGGGGGTGAACACTGAAGCTTTCTTT,CASSARQGVNTEAFF
TRBV5-1,.,.,TRBJ1-5,TGCGCCAGCAGCCCGACAGCGGGGGATCAGCCCCAGCATTTT,CASSPTAGDQPQHF
TRBV28,.,once,TRBJ1-1,TGTGCCAGCAGTTTATATCCAGGCCCGAACACTGAAGCTTTCTTT,CASSLYPGPNTEAFF
TRBV5-6,.,.,TRBJ2-3,TGTGCCAGCAGCTTGTGGGGACTCCGGGCGGATACGCAGTATTTT,CASSLWGLRADTQYF
TRBV6-5,TRBD1,once,TRBJ1-2,TGTGCCAGCAGTTACTCGCCGGGACAGCGGCTCGGTGGCTACACCTTC,CASSYSPGQRLGGYTF
TRBV27,TRBD1,.,TRBJ2-2,TGTGCCAGCAGTTCCCGGACAGGGTTTTTTACCGGGGAGCTGTTTTTT,CASSSRTGFFTGELFF
TRBV6-1,.,.,TRBJ2-1,TGTGCCAGCAGTGCCCTAACCACGAGCTCCTACAATGAGCAGTTCTTC,CASSALTTSSYNEQFF